These T cell receptor beta chains were read from a single sample in a study of OX40 agonist ivuxolimab in advanced cancers. The assay was immunoSEQ multiplex PCR, and TCRdb's table has in-frame clones only and misses some. The sample records about 64,000 clones, more than 80% being singletons. This specimen was CD4+ or CD8+ T cells sorted from blood, taken in a trial of the OX40 agonist ivuxolimab. The receptors were sampled from an adult with an advanced solid tumor such as melanoma, head and neck, liver or kidney cancer. The CDR3 runs from the conserved cysteine through the conserved F or W. Fields, in order: D gene, clone size, CDR3 length, V gene, J gene, CDR3 DNA, CDR3 protein. D genes are given only for firm matches. Clone size appears in some rows only: once, few, many, or a class for an expanded clone.

D gene: TRBD2
clone size: once
CDR3 length: 15
V gene: TRBV7-3
J gene: TRBJ2-1
CDR3 DNA: TGTGCCAGCAGCTCGCTAGCGGGTGACTACAATGAGCAGTTCTTC
CDR3 protein: CASSSLAGDYNEQFF

D gene: -
clone size: once
CDR3 length: 16
V gene: TRBV5-1
J gene: TRBJ2-7
CDR3 DNA: TGCGCCAGCAGTTTCGGTTGGGGGAGGAGCACCTACGAGCAGTACTTC
CDR3 protein: CASSFGWGRSTYEQYF

D gene: -
clone size: -
CDR3 length: 17
V gene: TRBV19
J gene: TRBJ1-5
CDR3 DNA: TGTGCCAGTAGACAAAAGGACGGCGGTGGGAGCAATCAGCCCCAGCATTTT
CDR3 protein: CASRQKDGGGSNQPQHF

D gene: -
clone size: -
CDR3 length: 16
V gene: TRBV6-5
J gene: TRBJ2-3
CDR3 DNA: TGTGCCAGCAGTTACTCGGGGGCAACCTACACAGATACGCAGTATTTT
CDR3 protein: CASSYSGATYTDTQYF

D gene: -
clone size: -
CDR3 length: 11
V gene: TRBV28
J gene: TRBJ2-7
CDR3 DNA: TGTGCCAGCAGTCCCCGACGGGAGCAGTACTTC
CDR3 protein: CASSPRREQYF

D gene: -
clone size: -
CDR3 length: 14
V gene: TRBV9
J gene: TRBJ2-7
CDR3 DNA: TGTGCCAGCAGCGTAGGGCCCACAGGAAACGAGCAGTACTTC
CDR3 protein: CASSVGPTGNEQYF

D gene: TRBD1
clone size: -
CDR3 length: 17
V gene: TRBV19
J gene: TRBJ1-5
CDR3 DNA: TGTGCCAGTAGAGGGGGACAGGGTTCTATCAGCAATCAGCCCCAGCATTTT
CDR3 protein: CASRGGQGSISNQPQHF

D gene: TRBD2
clone size: -
CDR3 length: 13
V gene: TRBV30
J gene: TRBJ2-3
CDR3 DNA: TGTGCCTGCCACGGGGGGGCGTCAGATACGCAGTATTTT
CDR3 protein: CACHGGASDTQYF

D gene: TRBD1
clone size: -
CDR3 length: 14
V gene: TRBV27
J gene: TRBJ1-2
CDR3 DNA: TGTGCCAGCTCTGAAGGGGGCAAGGGCTATGGCTACACCTTC
CDR3 protein: CASSEGGKGYGYTF

D gene: TRBD1
clone size: -
CDR3 length: 15
V gene: TRBV6-6
J gene: TRBJ1-3
CDR3 DNA: TGTGCCAGCAGAATCGACAGGGGGCCTGGAAACACCATATATTTT
CDR3 protein: CASRIDRGPGNTIYF

D gene: -
clone size: -
CDR3 length: 14
V gene: TRBV5-1
J gene: TRBJ2-5
CDR3 DNA: TGCGCCAGCAGCAGGGAAACAGGGTGGGAGACCCAGTACTTC
CDR3 protein: CASSRETGWETQYF

D gene: TRBD2
clone size: -
CDR3 length: 16
V gene: TRBV29-1
J gene: TRBJ2-2
CDR3 DNA: TGCAGCGTTGCAACTAGCGGGAGAAGAGGAACCGGGGAGCTGTTTTTT
CDR3 protein: CSVATSGRRGTGELFF

D gene: -
clone size: -
CDR3 length: 15
V gene: TRBV6-4
J gene: TRBJ1-5
CDR3 DNA: TGTGCCAGCAGTGACTCGCGGGACGTTAATCAGCCCCAGCATTTT
CDR3 protein: CASSDSRDVNQPQHF

D gene: TRBD1
clone size: -
CDR3 length: 15
V gene: TRBV10-1
J gene: TRBJ1-2
CDR3 DNA: TGCGCCAGCAGTGACAGGGGGCCCACCGAAAATGGCTACACCTTC
CDR3 protein: CASSDRGPTENGYTF

D gene: -
clone size: -
CDR3 length: 15
V gene: TRBV7-2
J gene: TRBJ2-3
CDR3 DNA: TGTGCCAGCAGCTTAGATTTCGGAAACACAGATACGCAGTATTTT
CDR3 protein: CASSLDFGNTDTQYF

D gene: -
clone size: -
CDR3 length: 12
V gene: TRBV5-6
J gene: TRBJ1-2
CDR3 DNA: TGTGCCAGCAGCAGTCGGGGTTATGGCTACACCTTC
CDR3 protein: CASSSRGYGYTF